This TCR beta chain comes out of a study of T cells in Graves' hyperthyroidism and ophthalmopathy. The study, taken as a whole, reports: Within blood appeared most thyroid clonotypes that had expanded above 0.001.

Germline CDR1 reads SGHTA; CDR2 reads FQGNSA. This CDR3 has 15 amino acids. Trimming pared 5 bases from V and 3 bases from J, leaving 17 bases between. Many counts were recorded for this clonotype. Its antigen is undetermined. The investigators amplified TCR beta CDR3 regions from RNA transcripts. The HTBI set primed first-round TCR CDR3 RT-PCR. A single record per CDR3 protein comes from TCRdb applying MiXCR to the multiplex PCR reads. The sample has 490,000 or so distinct CDR3 sequences, around 15% seen once. Exclusions: uncontrolled infection, other autoimmune disease, pregnancy, lactation. Sequencing input: blood. This TCR came from a woman younger than 45 with Graves' ophthalmopathy. The chain carries TRBV7-2 and TRBJ2-7, with D possibly being TRBD1 (6 bases). The CDR3 region is CASSLGRGAYYEQYF. DNA of the CDR3: TGTGCCAGCAGCCTAGGCAGGGGTGCCTACTACGAGCAGTACTTC.